The T cell receptor beta chain described here comes from a study of OX40 agonist ivuxolimab in advanced cancers. General observations from the study: Antigen specificity remained undetermined for the expanded peripheral T cells.

A remark on this clone: The antigen remains undetermined.

The CDR3 loop spans 15 amino acids. Germline lookup yields CDR1 SGHDN and CDR2 FVKESK. Trimming shortened V by 1 base and J by 3 bases, and 12 bases separated the two germline ends. Assay used: immunoSEQ multiplex PCR; TCRdb lists only in-frame clones, some missing. This sample has 55,000 to 85,000 clones; roughly nine tenths occur once, and the top ten carry approximately 8%. This specimen consisted of CD4+ or CD8+ T cells sorted from blood, obtained in a trial of the OX40 agonist ivuxolimab. This chain links TRBV14 with TRBJ1-2; D is possibly TRBD1 (5 bases). This sequence originates from an adult with an advanced solid tumor such as melanoma, head and neck, liver or kidney cancer. CDR3 region: CASSQVRGKDYGYTF. Here the CDR3 DNA reads TGTGCCAGCAGCCAAGTCCGGGGGAAGGACTATGGCTACACCTTC.